This T cell receptor beta chain is drawn from a study of cytotoxic CD8 clonotypes in ibrutinib-treated CLL. Trimming cost V 2 bases and J 1 base, with 21 bases left between them. This CDR3 contains 18 residues. Looked up from germline, CDR1 is SGHRS and CDR2 is YFSETQ. The method was immunoSEQ multiplex PCR; TCRdb's version includes in-frame clones alone and lacks a portion of them. The sample lists under 200,000 clones, about four fifths seen once, with roughly 2% in the top ten. This specimen consisted of PBMCs, obtained after 12 months of ibrutinib treatment. The TCR was taken from a human donor with chronic lymphocytic leukemia. The rearrangement uses TRBV5-1 and TRBJ1-1; D may be TRBD1 (5 bases). The CDR3 here is CASSLGVGTGLRNTEAFF. For the CDR3, the DNA is TGCGCCAGCAGCTTAGGTGTAGGAACAGGCCTGAGGAACACTGAAGCTTTCTTT.